This T cell receptor (beta chain) was identified during a study of shared clonotypes between healthy human individuals. Notes on the study in general: The small donor group covered limited genetic and exposure diversity. The researchers took only blood, and tissue repertoires probably look different.

This clone appeared once. Its antigen is undetermined. The same CDR3 is also encoded by other DNA sequences in this sample. Method: immunoSEQ multiplex PCR; TCRdb's copy keeps in-frame clones and lacks some. The sample lists under 600,000 clones; about three quarters were seen once. Trimming pared 6 bases from V and 4 bases from J, leaving 7 bases between. Germline V gives CDR1 DFQATT, CDR2 SNEGSKA (reference sequence). The CDR3 runs to 11 residues. The gene calls are TRBV20-1 and TRBJ1-5; perhaps TRBD1 as D (6 bases). The TCR was taken from a woman aged 40 to 49 in good health. Some clones in this sample may be carry-over from other donors' samples. The sample comprised PBMCs. The CDR3 loop reads CSARGNQPQHF. The CDR3 nucleotides are TGCAGTGCCAGGGGAAATCAGCCCCAGCATTTT.